One and the same sample provided the 8 T cell receptor beta chains below, sequenced in a study of blood T cells in healthy people across ages. Primed by a sample-barcoded 5' primer and a J-beta primer mix, a second PCR proceeded for about 7 to 11 cycles. Each CDR3 protein is one row after TCRdb ran MiXCR on the 5' RACE reads. The data show about 570,000 distinct CDR3 sequences, roughly 29% seen once. What was sequenced was blood. The receptors shown here come from a woman between 65 and 79 years old in good health.

The chain is built from TRBV12-3 or TRBV12-4 and TRBJ2-7; D is possibly TRBD1 or TRBD2 (5 bases each). Trimming removed 6 bases from V and 7 bases from J, with 19 bases in between. This CDR3 contains 14 residues. The CDR3 coding sequence is TGTGCCAGCAGATCGTCCGGGGCCTTGGGGGAGCAGTACTTC. Its protein product is CASRSSGALGEQYF.

This clonotype was detected only a few times. The chain carries TRBV5-1 and TRBJ2-7; perhaps TRBD2 as D (5 bases). The V end lost 3 bases, the J end lost 4 bases, and 17 bases lay between the germline ends. Germline CDR1 reads SGHRS; CDR2 reads YFSETQ. CDR3 size: 15 residues. This CDR3 reads CASSYSIPGLYEQYF. The DNA for the CDR3 is TGCGCCAGCAGCTATTCCATACCGGGATTGTACGAGCAGTACTTC.

The J gene is TRBJ2-1, the V gene TRBV9; 15 positions match TRBD2. With 3 bases clipped from V and 8 bases from J, the junction kept 12 bases outside the gene matches. Germline loops: CDR1 SGDLS, CDR2 YYNGEE. The CDR3 runs 18 residues. CDR3 amino acids: CASSAGLAGGPRVDEQFF. The CDR3 region has the DNA TGTGCCAGCAGCGCCGGACTAGCGGGGGGGCCTAGGGTCGATGAGCAGTTCTTC.

CDR3 in DNA: TGTGCCAGCAGTCCCCTAGGAGCAACTAATGAAAAACTGTTTTTT. This gives the protein CASSPLGATNEKLFF. The chain is built from TRBV27 and TRBJ1-4; D unclear. Germline V gives CDR1 MNHEY, CDR2 SMNVEV (reference sequence). The CDR3 has 15 amino acids. Trimming removed 5 bases from V and 0 bases from J, with 10 bases in between.

This chain joins TRBV20-1 and TRBJ2-3; D unclear. The CDR3 is 15 residues long. Trimming cost V 0 bases and J 2 bases, with 12 bases left between them. The germline V gene has CDR1 DFQATT and CDR2 SNEGSKA (reference sequence). The CDR3 nucleotides are TGCAGTGCTAGAGATGGTTCGGCGGTCACAGATACGCAGTATTTT. The encoded protein is CSARDGSAVTDTQYF.

This chain uses TRBV5-1 with TRBJ2-5; D tentatively reads TRBD1 or TRBD2 (5 bases each). There are 12 residues in the CDR3. Trimming shortened V by 3 bases and J by 5 bases, and 8 bases separated the two germline ends. From germline, CDR1 is SGHRS and CDR2 YFSETQ. DNA of the CDR3: TGCGCCAGCAGCTGGGACCCGGAGACCCAGTACTTC. Encoded protein: CASSWDPETQYF.

V usage is TRBV9 and J usage is TRBJ1-1; possible D gene TRBD1, 6 bases. Germline CDR1 is SGDLS and CDR2 is YYNGEE. The CDR3 runs 14 residues. Trimming took 4 bases from V and 12 from J, leaving 22 bases between them. This chain's CDR3 is CASSPQEGGTLTFF. CDR3 in DNA: TGTGCCAGCAGCCCTCAAGAGGGGGGGACGTTGACTTTCTTT. Complete variable domain (other parts from reference TRBV9 and TRBJ1-1): DSGVTQTPKHLITATGQRVTLRCSPRSGDLSVYWYQQSLDQGLQFLIQYYNGEERAKGNILERFSAQQFPDLHSELNLSSLELGDSALYFCASSPQEGGTLTFFGQGTRLTVV.

This clonotype was detected only a few times. This rearrangement joins TRBV7-9 to TRBJ2-3, with a weak D call TRBD1 (7 bases). The CDR3 runs 20 residues. Germline CDR1 reads SEHNR; CDR2 reads FQNEAQ (reference sequence). Between the trimmed V and J ends, which lost 1 base and 3 bases, there was a span of 26 bases. The CDR3 region has the DNA TGTGCCAGCAGCTTAGTAGGCAGGGGGGCCCTATGGGCCGGAACAGATACGCAGTATTTT. This codes for CASSLVGRGALWAGTDTQYF.